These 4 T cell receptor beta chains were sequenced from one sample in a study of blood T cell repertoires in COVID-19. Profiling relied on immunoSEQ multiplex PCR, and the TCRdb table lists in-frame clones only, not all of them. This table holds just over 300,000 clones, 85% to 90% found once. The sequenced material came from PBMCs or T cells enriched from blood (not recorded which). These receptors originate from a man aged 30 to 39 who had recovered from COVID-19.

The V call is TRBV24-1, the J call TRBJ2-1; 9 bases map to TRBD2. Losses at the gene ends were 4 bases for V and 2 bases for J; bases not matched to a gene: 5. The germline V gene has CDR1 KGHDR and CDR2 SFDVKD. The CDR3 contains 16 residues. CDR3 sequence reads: CATSDQGLAPYNEQFF. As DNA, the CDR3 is TGTGCCACCAGTGACCAGGGACTAGCCCCCTACAATGAGCAGTTCTTC.

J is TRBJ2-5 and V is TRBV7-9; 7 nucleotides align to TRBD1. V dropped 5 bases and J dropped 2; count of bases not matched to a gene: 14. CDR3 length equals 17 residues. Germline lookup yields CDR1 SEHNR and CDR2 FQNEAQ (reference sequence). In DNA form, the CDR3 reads TGTGCCAGCAGCCTTAACCGCCCCGACAGGGTTCAAGAGACCCAGTACTTC. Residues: CASSLNRPDRVQETQYF.

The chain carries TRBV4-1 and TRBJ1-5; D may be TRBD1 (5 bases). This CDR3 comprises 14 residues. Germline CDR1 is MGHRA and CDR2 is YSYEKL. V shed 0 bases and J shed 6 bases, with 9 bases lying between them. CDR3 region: CASSQDPGFQPQHF. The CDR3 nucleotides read TGCGCCAGCAGCCAAGATCCAGGGTTTCAGCCCCAGCATTTT.

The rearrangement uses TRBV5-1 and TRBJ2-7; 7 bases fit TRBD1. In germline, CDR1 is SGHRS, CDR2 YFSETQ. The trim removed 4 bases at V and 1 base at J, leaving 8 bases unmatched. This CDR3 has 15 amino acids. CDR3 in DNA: TGCGCCAGCAGCGCCGGGACAGAAAGTTCCTACGAGCAGTACTTC. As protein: CASSAGTESSYEQYF. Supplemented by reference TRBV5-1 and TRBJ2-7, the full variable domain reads KAGVTQTPRYLIKTRGQQVTLSCSPISGHRSVSWYQQTPGQGLQFLFEYFSETQRNKGNFPGRFSGRQFSNSRSEMNVSTLELGDSALYLCASSAGTESSYEQYFGPGTRLTVT.